The following is a T cell receptor (beta chain) sequence with its context. These data belong to a study of T cell responses to AZD1222 COVID-19 vaccine. Assay: immunoSEQ multiplex PCR; the TCRdb copy retains only in-frame clones and omits some. This table has fewer than 200,000 clones, around nine tenths appearing once. The sample here was peripheral blood, taken 28 days after the second AZD1222 dose. The TCR originated in an adult who received the AZD1222 COVID-19 vaccine.

This chain's CDR3 is CASSPFWGNSYEQYF. For the CDR3, the DNA is TGTGCCAGCAGCCCCTTTTGGGGGAACAGCTACGAGCAGTACTTC. The chain recombines TRBV6-5 with TRBJ2-7, with D perhaps given as TRBD1 or TRBD2 (5 bases each). Germline V gene lookup returns CDR1 MNHEY and CDR2 SVGAGI. V was clipped by 6 bases and J by 3 bases, with 18 bases between them. CDR3 size: 15 residues.